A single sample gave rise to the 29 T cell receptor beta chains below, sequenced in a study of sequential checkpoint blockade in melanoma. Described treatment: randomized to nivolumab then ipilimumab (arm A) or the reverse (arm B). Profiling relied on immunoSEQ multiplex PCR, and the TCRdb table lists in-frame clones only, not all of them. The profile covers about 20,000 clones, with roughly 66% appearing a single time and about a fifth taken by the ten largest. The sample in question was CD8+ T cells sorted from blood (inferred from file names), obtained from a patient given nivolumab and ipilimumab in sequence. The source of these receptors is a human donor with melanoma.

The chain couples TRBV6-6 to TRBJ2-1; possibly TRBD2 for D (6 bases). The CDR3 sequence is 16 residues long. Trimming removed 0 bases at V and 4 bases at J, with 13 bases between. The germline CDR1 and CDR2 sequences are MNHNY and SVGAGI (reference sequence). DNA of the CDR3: TGTGCCAGCAGTTACTCAGGTAGCGGAGTTTACAATGAGCAGTTCTTC. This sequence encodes CASSYSGSGVYNEQFF.

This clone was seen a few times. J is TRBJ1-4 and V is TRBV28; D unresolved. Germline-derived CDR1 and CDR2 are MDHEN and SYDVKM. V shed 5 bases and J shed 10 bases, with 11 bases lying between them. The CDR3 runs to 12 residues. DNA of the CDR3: TGTGCCAGCAGTCCTGGACTGAGAAAACTGTTTTTT. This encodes CASSPGLRKLFF.

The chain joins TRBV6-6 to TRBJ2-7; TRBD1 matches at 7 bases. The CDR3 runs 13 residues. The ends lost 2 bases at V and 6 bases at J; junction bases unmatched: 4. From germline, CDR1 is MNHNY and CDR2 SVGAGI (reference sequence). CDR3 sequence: CASSYTHRGEQYF. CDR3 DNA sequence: TGTGCCAGCAGTTACACCCACAGGGGCGAGCAGTACTTC.

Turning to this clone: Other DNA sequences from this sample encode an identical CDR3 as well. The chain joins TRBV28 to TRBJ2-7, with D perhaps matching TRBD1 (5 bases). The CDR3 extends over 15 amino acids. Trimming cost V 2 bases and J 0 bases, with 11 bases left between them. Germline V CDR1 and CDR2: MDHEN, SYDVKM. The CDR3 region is CASSLVAGPSYEQYF. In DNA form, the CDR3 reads TGTGCCAGCAGTTTAGTGGCAGGGCCCTCCTACGAGCAGTACTTC.

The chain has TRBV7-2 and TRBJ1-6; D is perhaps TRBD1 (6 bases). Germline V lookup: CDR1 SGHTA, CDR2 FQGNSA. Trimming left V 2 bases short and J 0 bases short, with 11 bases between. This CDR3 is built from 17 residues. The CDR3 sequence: CASSLQGFSSYNSPLHF. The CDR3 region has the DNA TGTGCCAGCAGCTTACAGGGGTTTAGCTCCTATAATTCACCCCTCCACTTT.

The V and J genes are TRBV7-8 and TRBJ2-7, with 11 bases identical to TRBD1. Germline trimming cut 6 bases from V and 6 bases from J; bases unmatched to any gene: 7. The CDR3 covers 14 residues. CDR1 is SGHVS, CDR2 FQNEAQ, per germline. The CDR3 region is CASRPGQGVSEQYF. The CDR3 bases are TGTGCCAGCAGGCCGGGACAGGGGGTGAGCGAGCAGTACTTC.

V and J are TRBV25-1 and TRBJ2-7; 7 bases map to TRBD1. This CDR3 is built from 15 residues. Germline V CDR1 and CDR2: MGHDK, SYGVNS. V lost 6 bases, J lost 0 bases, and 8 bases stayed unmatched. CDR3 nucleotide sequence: TGTGCCAGCAGGAAGGACAGGTTAAGCTCCTACGAGCAGTACTTC. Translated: CASRKDRLSSYEQYF.

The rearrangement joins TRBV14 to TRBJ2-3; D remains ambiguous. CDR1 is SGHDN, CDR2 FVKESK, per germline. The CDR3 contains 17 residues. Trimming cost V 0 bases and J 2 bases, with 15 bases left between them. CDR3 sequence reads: CASSQESPSYPTDTQYF. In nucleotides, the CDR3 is TGTGCCAGCAGCCAAGAGTCTCCATCCTATCCCACAGATACGCAGTATTTT.

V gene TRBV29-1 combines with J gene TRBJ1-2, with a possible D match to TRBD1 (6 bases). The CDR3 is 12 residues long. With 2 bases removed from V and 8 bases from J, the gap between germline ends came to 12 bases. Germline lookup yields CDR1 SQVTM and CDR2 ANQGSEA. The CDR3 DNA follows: TGCAGCGTTGAATGGGGGGGCCGAGGCTACACCTTC. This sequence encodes CSVEWGGRGYTF.

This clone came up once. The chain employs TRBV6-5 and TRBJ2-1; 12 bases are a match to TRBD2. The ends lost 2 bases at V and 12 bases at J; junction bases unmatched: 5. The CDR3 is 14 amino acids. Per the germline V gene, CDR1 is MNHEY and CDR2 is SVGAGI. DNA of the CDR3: TGTGCCAGCAGTTACCCTAGCGGGAGGGCCGGGCAGTTCTTC. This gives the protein CASSYPSGRAGQFF.

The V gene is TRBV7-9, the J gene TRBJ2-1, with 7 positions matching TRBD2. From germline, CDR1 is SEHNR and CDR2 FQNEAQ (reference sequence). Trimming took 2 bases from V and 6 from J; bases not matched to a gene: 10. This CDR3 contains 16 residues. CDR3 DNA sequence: TGTGCCAGCAGCTTATTAGGCGGGAGAGCGATCAATGAGCAGTTCTTC. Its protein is CASSLLGGRAINEQFF.

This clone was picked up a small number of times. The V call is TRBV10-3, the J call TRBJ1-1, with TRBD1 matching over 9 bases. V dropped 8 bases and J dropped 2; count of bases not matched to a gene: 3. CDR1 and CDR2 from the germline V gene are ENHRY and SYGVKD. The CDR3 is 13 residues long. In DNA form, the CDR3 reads TGTGCCATCGGGACAGGGACTAACACTGAAGCTTTCTTT. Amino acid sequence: CAIGTGTNTEAFF.

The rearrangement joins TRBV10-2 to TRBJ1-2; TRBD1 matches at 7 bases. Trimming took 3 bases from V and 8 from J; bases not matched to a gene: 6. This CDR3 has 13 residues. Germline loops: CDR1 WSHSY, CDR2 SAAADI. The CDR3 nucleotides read TGCGCCAGCAGTGACGAGGGGGCTTGGGGCTACACCTTC. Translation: CASSDEGAWGYTF.

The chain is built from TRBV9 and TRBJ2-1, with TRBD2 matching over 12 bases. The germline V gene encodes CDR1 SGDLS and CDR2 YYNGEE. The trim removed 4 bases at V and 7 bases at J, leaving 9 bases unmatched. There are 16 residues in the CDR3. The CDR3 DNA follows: TGTGCCAGCAGCCCTCCTAGCGGGGGGGGCCGGAATGAGCAGTTCTTC. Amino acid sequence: CASSPPSGGGRNEQFF. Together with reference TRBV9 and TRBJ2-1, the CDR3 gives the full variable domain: DSGVTQTPKHLITATGQRVTLRCSPRSGDLSVYWYQQSLDQGLQFLIQYYNGEERAKGNILERFSAQQFPDLHSELNLSSLELGDSALYFCASSPPSGGGRNEQFFGPGTRLTVL.

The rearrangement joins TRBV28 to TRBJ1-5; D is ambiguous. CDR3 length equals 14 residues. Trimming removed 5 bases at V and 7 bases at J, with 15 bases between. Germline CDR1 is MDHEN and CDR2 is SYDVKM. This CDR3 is CASSARAGMQPQHF. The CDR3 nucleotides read TGTGCCAGCAGTGCTCGGGCGGGTATGCAGCCCCAGCATTTT.

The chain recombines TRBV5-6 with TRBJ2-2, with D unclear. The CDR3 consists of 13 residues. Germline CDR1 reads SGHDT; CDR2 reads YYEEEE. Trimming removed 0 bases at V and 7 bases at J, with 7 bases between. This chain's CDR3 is CASSLVGDGELFF. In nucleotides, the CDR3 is TGTGCCAGCAGCTTGGTAGGAGACGGGGAGCTGTTTTTT.

As DNA, the CDR3 is TGTGCCTGGAGTTCGGGGTGGTTGACTGAAGCTTTCTTT. Its translation is CAWSSGWLTEAFF. This sequence joins TRBV30 and TRBJ1-1, with D unresolved. The CDR3 consists of 13 residues. The germline V gene encodes CDR1 GTSNPN and CDR2 SVGIG (reference sequence). Trimming took 2 bases from V and 5 from J, leaving 12 bases between them.

CDR3 nucleotides: TGTGCCAGCAGCTTAACAGGGATGTTGGGCTACGAGCAGTACTTC. Its translation is CASSLTGMLGYEQYF. The rearrangement links TRBV5-4 to TRBJ2-7, with TRBD1 as a possible D gene (6 bases). The germline V gene encodes CDR1 SGHNT and CDR2 YYREEE (reference sequence). Trimming shortened V by 2 bases and J by 3 bases, and 15 bases separated the two germline ends. The CDR3 is 15 residues long.

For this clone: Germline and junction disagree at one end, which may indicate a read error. In DNA, the CDR3 is TGTGCCAGCAGTTCCTGGGACATCCCTGGTTCTAATCAGCTCCAGCATTTT. Protein product: CASSSWDIPGSNQLQHF. The chain links TRBV28 to TRBJ1-5, with D maybe TRBD1 (6 bases). CDR3 length: 17 amino acids. Germline lookup yields CDR1 MDHEN and CDR2 SYDVKM.

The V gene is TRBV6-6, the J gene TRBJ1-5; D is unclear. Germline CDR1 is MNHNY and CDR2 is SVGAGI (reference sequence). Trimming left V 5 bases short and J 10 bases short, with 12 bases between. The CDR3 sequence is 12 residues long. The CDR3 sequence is CASSLSLVPQHF. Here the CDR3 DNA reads TGTGCCAGCAGTCTATCCCTTGTACCCCAGCATTTT.

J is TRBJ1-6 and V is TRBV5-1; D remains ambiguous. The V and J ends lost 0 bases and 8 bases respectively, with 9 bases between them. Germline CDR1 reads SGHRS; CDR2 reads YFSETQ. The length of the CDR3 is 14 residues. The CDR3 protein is CASSLERGYSPLHF. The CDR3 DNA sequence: TGCGCCAGCAGCTTGGAACGGGGTTATTCACCCCTCCACTTT.

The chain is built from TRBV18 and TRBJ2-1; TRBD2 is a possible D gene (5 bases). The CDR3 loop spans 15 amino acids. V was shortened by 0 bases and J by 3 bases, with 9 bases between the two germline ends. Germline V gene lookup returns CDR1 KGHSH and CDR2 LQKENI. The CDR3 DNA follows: TGTGCCAGCTCACCACCGGCCGGGGACTACAATGAGCAGTTCTTC. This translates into CASSPPAGDYNEQFF. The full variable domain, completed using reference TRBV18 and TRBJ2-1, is NAGVMQNPRHLVRRRGQEARLRCSPMKGHSHVYWYRQLPEEGLKFMVYLQKENIIDESGMPKERFSAEFPKEGPSILRIQQVVRGDSAAYFCASSPPAGDYNEQFFGPGTRLTVL.

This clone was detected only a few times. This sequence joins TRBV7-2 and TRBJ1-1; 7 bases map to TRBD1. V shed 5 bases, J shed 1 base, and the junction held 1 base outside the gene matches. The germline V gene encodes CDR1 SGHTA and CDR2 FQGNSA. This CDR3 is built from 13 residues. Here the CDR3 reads CASSRTGNTEAFF. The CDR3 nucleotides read TGTGCCAGCAGCCGGACAGGGAACACTGAAGCTTTCTTT.

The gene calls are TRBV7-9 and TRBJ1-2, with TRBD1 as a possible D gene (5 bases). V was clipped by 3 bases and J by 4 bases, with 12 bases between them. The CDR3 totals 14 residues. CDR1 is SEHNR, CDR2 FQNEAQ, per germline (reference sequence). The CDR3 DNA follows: TGTGCCAGCAGCTTCTCGGGCGGGACCTATGGCTACACCTTC. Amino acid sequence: CASSFSGGTYGYTF.

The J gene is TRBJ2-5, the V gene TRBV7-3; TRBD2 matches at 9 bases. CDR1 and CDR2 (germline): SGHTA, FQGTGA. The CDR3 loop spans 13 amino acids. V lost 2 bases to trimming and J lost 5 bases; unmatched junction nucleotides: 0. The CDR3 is CASSLAGGETQYF. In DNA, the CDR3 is TGTGCCAGCAGCTTAGCGGGGGGGGAGACCCAGTACTTC.

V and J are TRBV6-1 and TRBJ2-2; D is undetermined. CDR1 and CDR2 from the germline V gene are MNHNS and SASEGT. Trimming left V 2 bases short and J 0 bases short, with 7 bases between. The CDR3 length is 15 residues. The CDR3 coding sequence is TGTGCCAGCAGTGAAAGCGCGGCGAACACCGGGGAGCTGTTTTTT. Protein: CASSESAANTGELFF.

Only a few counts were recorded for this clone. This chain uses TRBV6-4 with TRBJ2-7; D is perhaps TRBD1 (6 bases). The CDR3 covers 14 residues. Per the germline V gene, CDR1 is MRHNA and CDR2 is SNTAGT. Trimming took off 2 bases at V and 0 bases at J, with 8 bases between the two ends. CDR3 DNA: TGTGCCAGCAGTGACGCAGGGGTCTCCTACGAGCAGTACTTC. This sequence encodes CASSDAGVSYEQYF.

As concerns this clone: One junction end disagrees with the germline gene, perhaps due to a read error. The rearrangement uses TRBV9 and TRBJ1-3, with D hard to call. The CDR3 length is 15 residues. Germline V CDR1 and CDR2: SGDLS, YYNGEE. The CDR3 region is CAGSVVEGDGNTIYF. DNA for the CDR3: TGTGCCGGCAGCGTAGTCGAGGGAGACGGAAACACCATATATTTT. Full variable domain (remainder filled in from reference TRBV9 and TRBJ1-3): DSGVTQTPKHLITATGQRVTLRCSPRSGDLSVYWYQQSLDQGLQFLIQYYNGEERAKGNILERFSAQQFPDLHSELNLSSLELGDSALYFCAGSVVEGDGNTIYFGEGSWLTVV.

CDR3 coding DNA: TGCGCCAGCAGCATGCCGGGACCGACAACAGGGCACACTGAAGCTTTCTTT. As protein: CASSMPGPTTGHTEAFF. The rearrangement links TRBV5-1 to TRBJ1-1, with D possibly TRBD1 on 6 matching bases. The CDR3 extends over 17 amino acids. Trimming removed 4 bases from V and 3 bases from J, with 22 bases in between. The V gene's germline CDR1 is SGHRS and CDR2 YFSETQ.